Below, 20 T cell receptor beta chains from the same sample are listed, as sequenced in a study of shared clonotypes between healthy human individuals. Repertoires were generated with immunoSEQ multiplex PCR, while TCRdb's copy carries only in-frame clones and drops some. Of over a million clones listed, about 80% were seen once; the top ten hold 1.4%. Sequenced: memory CD4+ T cells sorted from blood. Described subset: CD45RA-negative fraction. Source of these receptors: a man in his late teens or twenties in good health.

The chain uses TRBV6-5 and TRBJ1-2; D not certain. The germline gives CDR1 MNHEY, CDR2 SVGAGI. The V and J ends lost 5 bases and 4 bases respectively, with 11 bases between them. The CDR3 runs 13 residues. The DNA for the CDR3 is TGTGCCAGCAGTAAACAGACTATCTATGGCTACACCTTC. Its translation is CASSKQTIYGYTF.

This clone was counted many times. This chain uses TRBV11-3 with TRBJ2-3; TRBD1 is a possible D gene (6 bases). Trimming removed 5 bases from V and 5 bases from J, with 20 bases in between. CDR3 length: 16 amino acids. The germline gives CDR1 SGHNT, CDR2 YENEEA. The CDR3 DNA is TGTGCCAGCAGCCAGGGGTTAGTCGGAGCTAAAGATACGCAGTATTTT. Amino acid sequence: CASSQGLVGAKDTQYF.

With regard to this clone: The identical CDR3 is also encoded by other nucleotide sequences in the sample. The V gene is TRBV28, the J gene TRBJ2-7; 8 bases fit TRBD1. This CDR3 comprises 13 residues. Trimming at V came to 6 bases and at J to 2 bases, leaving 3 bases not matched to a gene. The V gene's germline CDR1 is MDHEN and CDR2 SYDVKM. CDR3: CASSRTGTYEQYF. CDR3 nucleotide sequence: TGTGCCAGCAGCCGGACAGGGACCTACGAGCAGTACTTC.

This clone showed up just a few times. The chain joins TRBV11-2 to TRBJ2-1, with 12 nucleotides matching TRBD1. V lost 6 bases and J lost 9; bases outside the gene matches: 9. Germline lookup yields CDR1 SGHAT and CDR2 FQNNGV. CDR3 length equals 15 residues. CDR3 coding DNA: TGTGCCAGCAGGGCGGGACAGGGGGCTATTCTTGAGCAGTTCTTC. It is translated as CASRAGQGAILEQFF.

This clone was seen only a few times. The chain links TRBV28 to TRBJ2-1; possible D gene TRBD1, 6 bases. The germline V gene has CDR1 MDHEN and CDR2 SYDVKM. V shed 7 bases and J shed 6 bases, with 19 bases lying between them. The CDR3 is made up of 15 amino acids. This CDR3 reads CASTSRTARGNEQFF. The CDR3 DNA reads TGTGCCAGCACGTCCAGGACAGCCCGGGGCAATGAGCAGTTCTTC.

For this clone: One end of the junction fails to match germline, which may point to a read error. The gene calls are TRBV28 and TRBJ1-5; D is perhaps TRBD1 (5 bases). This CDR3 is built from 13 residues. CDR1 MDHEN and CDR2 SYDVKM come from the germline V gene. CDR3 sequence (DNA): TGCATGATCAGGGCGAGTAGCAATCAGCCCCAGCATTTT. Protein: CMIRASSNQPQHF.

A remark on this clone: Other nucleotide sequences in the sample specify the same CDR3. The rearrangement joins TRBV10-1 to TRBJ1-1; the D is unclear. CDR3 length: 12 residues. The germline V gene encodes CDR1 WNHNN and CDR2 SYGVQD (reference sequence). The V end was cut by 4 bases, the J end by 1 base, with 4 bases between. CDR3 nucleotides: TGCGCCAGCAGTGCGGGGAACACTGAAGCTTTCTTT. Translation gives CASSAGNTEAFF.

The chain employs TRBV30 and TRBJ1-2; D uncertain. Germline CDR1 and CDR2: GTSNPN and SVGIG (reference sequence). Trimming pared 3 bases from V and 4 bases from J, leaving 12 bases between. This CDR3 is 13 amino acids long. The CDR3 loop reads CAWRAGGRYGYTF. For the CDR3, the DNA is TGTGCCTGGAGGGCCGGAGGTCGCTATGGCTACACCTTC.

CDR3 sequence: CASNTGSYNEQFF. The CDR3 DNA follows: TGTGCCAGCAACACAGGGTCCTACAATGAGCAGTTCTTC. The genes are TRBV5-6 and TRBJ2-1, with D perhaps matching TRBD1 (6 bases). V shed 6 bases and J shed 1 base, with 8 bases lying between them. The CDR3 covers 13 residues. Germline V lookup: CDR1 SGHDT, CDR2 YYEEEE.

The chain recombines TRBV6-1 with TRBJ2-3, with D perhaps matching TRBD2 (5 bases). V lost 7 bases to trimming and J lost 0 bases, with 14 bases between them. The CDR3 runs 15 residues. Germline V gene data show CDR1 as MNHNS and CDR2 as SASEGT. This CDR3 is CASTRAGSSTDTQYF. DNA for the CDR3: TGTGCCAGCACACGGGCGGGCTCTAGCACAGATACGCAGTATTTT.

J is TRBJ2-4 and V is TRBV7-9; a possible D gene is TRBD2 (6 bases). The CDR3 totals 14 residues. V was shortened by 5 bases and J by 5 bases, with 13 bases between the two germline ends. Germline assignment: CDR1 SEHNR and CDR2 FQNEAQ (reference sequence). CDR3 loop: CASSHPGLQNIQYF. The CDR3 DNA follows: TGTGCCAGCAGCCATCCGGGACTCCAAAACATTCAGTACTTC.

DNA of the CDR3: TGTGCCACACACGTGGGAGCTAATGAAAAACTGTTTTTT. This translates into CATHVGANEKLFF. The chain uses TRBV18 and TRBJ1-4; D ambiguous. The germline V and J ends were trimmed by 10 bases and 3 bases, with 12 bases remaining between them. The V gene's germline CDR1 is KGHSH and CDR2 LQKENI. The CDR3 has 13 residues.

Note on this clone: The sample carries other DNA sequences with the same CDR3. The chain joins TRBV4-1 to TRBJ1-1; 7 positions agree with TRBD1. Germline CDR1 is MGHRA and CDR2 is YSYEKL. The CDR3 loop spans 13 amino acids. V shed 2 bases and J 5 bases; nucleotides not matched to a gene: 2. DNA for the CDR3: TGCGCCAGCAGCCAACCAGGGGGAACTGAAGCTTTCTTT. Protein product: CASSQPGGTEAFF.

A remark on this clone: The sample contains more than one DNA sequence encoding this CDR3. V is TRBV7-2 and J is TRBJ2-7, with TRBD2 matching over 10 bases. V trimming: 5 bases; J trimming: 4 bases; junction bases outside the gene matches: 8. The CDR3 sequence is 15 residues long. In germline, CDR1 is SGHTA, CDR2 FQGNSA. In DNA, the CDR3 is TGTGCCAGCAGCCGCCGACTAGCGGGTGGGTACGAGCAGTACTTC. It yields the protein CASSRRLAGGYEQYF.

This clone was seen a few times. The V and J genes are TRBV7-8 and TRBJ2-5; D call uncertain. The V end was cut by 3 bases, the J end by 0 bases, with 8 bases between. This CDR3 has 14 amino acids. Germline CDR1 and CDR2: SGHVS and FQNEAQ. The CDR3: CASSLSLYQETQYF. CDR3 nucleotides: TGTGCCAGCAGCTTGAGTTTGTACCAAGAGACCCAGTACTTC.

J is TRBJ1-6 and V is TRBV7-2, with D perhaps TRBD1 (5 bases). The CDR3 spans 16 residues. Deletions cut 2 bases from V and 0 bases from J, with 8 bases between. Germline V CDR1 and CDR2: SGHTA, FQGNSA. CDR3 DNA: TGTGCCAGCAGCTTAACAGGCGGCTCCTATAATTCACCCCTCCACTTT. It encodes CASSLTGGSYNSPLHF.

CDR3 bases: TGTGCCATCAGTGAGTCGACTCCGGGACTCCTAAGGGAGCAGTTCTTC. It translates to CAISESTPGLLREQFF. The chain is built from TRBV10-3 and TRBJ2-1, with TRBD2 as a possible D gene (6 bases). V lost 0 bases, J lost 10 bases, and 19 bases lay in between. The germline CDR1 and CDR2 sequences are ENHRY and SYGVKD. The CDR3 runs 16 residues.

V usage is TRBV7-8 and J usage is TRBJ2-1; 9 bases are shared with TRBD2. This CDR3 spans 16 amino acids. The germline V gene has CDR1 SGHVS and CDR2 FQNEAQ. Trimming cost V 1 base and J 3 bases; bases outside gene matches: 4. For the CDR3, the DNA is TGTGCCAGCAGCTTAGGGGTAGCGGGGGTCTACAATGAGCAGTTCTTC. The encoded protein is CASSLGVAGVYNEQFF.

This clone has more than one count but fewer than ten. The chain employs TRBV10-1 and TRBJ1-1, with D unresolved. Germline lookup yields CDR1 WNHNN and CDR2 SYGVQD (reference sequence). The CDR3 is 13 amino acids. V shed 4 bases and J shed 11 bases, with 17 bases lying between them. CDR3 nucleotide sequence: TGCGCCAGCAGTGTTCAACCAGGCGGAGTGGCTTTCTTT. Its translation is CASSVQPGGVAFF.

This clone came up a few times. The chain employs TRBV4-3 and TRBJ1-2; the D gene is possibly TRBD1 (5 bases). The CDR3 extends over 16 amino acids. The germline V and J ends were trimmed by 0 bases and 0 bases, with 11 bases remaining between them. Germline V lookup: CDR1 LGHNA, CDR2 YSLEER. CDR3 sequence: CASSQEGTVTNYGYTF. As DNA, the CDR3 is TGCGCCAGCAGCCAAGAAGGGACGGTAACTAACTATGGCTACACCTTC.